One and the same sample provided the 10 T cell receptor beta chains below, sequenced in a study of T cells in localized non-small cell lung cancer. This table comes from immunoSEQ multiplex PCR, and its TCRdb copy is limited to in-frame clones, with some not included. The sample holds about 59,000 clones, roughly nine tenths seen once. Specimen: peripheral blood, collected before any cancer treatment. These receptors originate from a man aged 35-75 years with stage I lung adenocarcinoma.

This clone has a handful of counts. The chain carries TRBV7-2 and TRBJ2-3; D is possibly TRBD1 (5 bases). Trimming left V 0 bases short and J 13 bases short, with 14 bases between. The CDR3 consists of 13 residues. The germline V gene has CDR1 SGHTA and CDR2 FQGNSA. The CDR3 DNA follows: TGTGCCAGCAGCTTAGCGAAAGGGGCTTTGGAGTATTTT. The encoded protein is CASSLAKGALEYF.

This chain joins TRBV6-6 and TRBJ1-5; a weak D match, TRBD1 (6 bases). Germline CDR1 is MNHNY and CDR2 is SVGAGI (reference sequence). Trimming took off 5 bases at V and 7 bases at J, with 12 bases between the two ends. This CDR3 contains 13 residues. The CDR3 nucleotides read TGTGCCAGCAGTCCAGGGGCCCCCCAGCCCCAGCATTTT. It specifies CASSPGAPQPQHF.

The V and J genes are TRBV7-2 and TRBJ2-1; weak D call: TRBD2 (6 bases). This CDR3 spans 16 amino acids. The germline V gene encodes CDR1 SGHTA and CDR2 FQGNSA. The ends were cut back, 1 base at V and 3 bases at J, with 13 bases in the middle. CDR3 bases: TGTGCCAGCAGCTTAGGAGCGGGTCGTGTCTACAATGAGCAGTTCTTC. As protein: CASSLGAGRVYNEQFF.

The V call is TRBV29-1, the J call TRBJ2-7, with D perhaps TRBD2 (6 bases). The V end was cut by 1 base, the J end by 7 bases, with 11 bases between. This CDR3 comprises 12 residues. CDR1 SQVTM and CDR2 ANQGSEA come from the germline V gene. CDR3 region: CSVEVSGEEQYF. Written as DNA, the CDR3 is TGCAGCGTTGAAGTTTCGGGGGAAGAGCAGTACTTC.

The chain combines TRBV6-5 with TRBJ1-2; TRBD1 agrees at 8 bases. Germline V gene data show CDR1 as MNHEY and CDR2 as SVGAGI. This CDR3 has 13 residues. Losses at the gene ends were 5 bases for V and 5 bases for J; bases not matched to a gene: 4. DNA of the CDR3: TGTGCCAGCAGTAACGGACAGGGATATGGCTACACCTTC. Translating it yields CASSNGQGYGYTF.

V gene TRBV6-1 combines with J gene TRBJ1-2, with a possible D match to TRBD1 (5 bases). Trimming shortened V by 0 bases and J by 5 bases, and 16 bases separated the two germline ends. CDR3 length: 16 residues. Looked up from germline, CDR1 is MNHNS and CDR2 is SASEGT. CDR3: CASSEANRLSRYGYTF. Here the CDR3 DNA reads TGTGCCAGCAGTGAAGCAAACAGGCTAAGTCGGTATGGCTACACCTTC.

The chain has TRBV28 and TRBJ2-1; D is possibly TRBD2 (6 bases). In germline, CDR1 is MDHEN, CDR2 SYDVKM. The CDR3 has 15 amino acids. V was clipped by 2 bases and J by 0 bases, with 8 bases between them. The CDR3 region is CASSLAGRSYNEQFF. DNA of the CDR3: TGTGCCAGCAGTTTAGCGGGACGCTCCTACAATGAGCAGTTCTTC.

The V and J genes are TRBV2 and TRBJ1-1; D is ambiguous. The CDR3 loop spans 12 amino acids. Per the germline V gene, CDR1 is SNHLY and CDR2 is FYNNEI. Trimming pared 4 bases from V and 3 bases from J, leaving 6 bases between. CDR3 protein: CASSVFDTEAFF. CDR3 nucleotide sequence: TGTGCCAGCAGTGTATTCGACACTGAAGCTTTCTTT.

This clone was recorded once. The CDR3 DNA sequence: TGCGCCAGCAGCGCACTAGCGGGAGGTGGCACCGGGGAGCTGTTTTTT. Translating gives CASSALAGGGTGELFF. The rearrangement uses TRBV5-1 and TRBJ2-2, with 12 positions matching TRBD2. Germline-derived CDR1 and CDR2 are SGHRS and YFSETQ. The CDR3 length is 16 residues. With V trimmed by 4 bases and J by 4 bases, 5 bases remained unmatched.

The chain has TRBV21-1 and TRBJ2-7; the table's TRBD2 call for D was not verified on the DNA. TRBV21-1 constitutes a pseudogene. The CDR3 length is 16 residues. Here the CDR3 reads CASSKEAGGASYEQYF. The CDR3 DNA is TGTGCCAGCAGCAAGGAAGCGGGAGGGGCGTCTTACGAGCAGTACTTC.